This TCR beta chain was documented in a study of T cells in Graves' hyperthyroidism and ophthalmopathy. Trimming removed 3 bases at V and 12 bases at J, with 18 bases between. This CDR3 comprises 13 residues. Germline-derived CDR1 and CDR2 are SGHDT and YYEEEE. The diagnoses drew upon clinical symptoms, serum thyroxine and TRAb, thyroid ultrasound and orbital computed tomography. Extraction of PBMCs used under 13 ml of fresh peripheral blood. RNA transcripts provided the source from which TCR beta CDR3 regions were amplified. Researchers ran a first-round RT-PCR on the TCR CDR3 using the HTBI primer set. TCRdb reanalysed the multiplex PCR reads using MiXCR and keeps one entry per CDR3 protein. Of roughly 570,000 distinct CDR3 sequences listed, 15% to 18% are singletons.

Material for sequencing was blood. This chain joins TRBV5-6 and TRBJ1-1; tentative D call: TRBD1 (5 bases). This clonotype was obtained from a woman aged 25-40 years with Graves' hyperthyroidism. The CDR3 loop reads CASSYPGGIDPFF. Written as DNA, the CDR3 is TGTGCCAGCAGCTATCCCGGGGGGATAGACCCTTTCTTT.